The 23 T cell receptor beta chains given below trace back to one sample, sequenced in a study of T cell responses to AZD1222 COVID-19 vaccine. Sequenced by immunoSEQ multiplex PCR; TCRdb stores in-frame clones only, minus some. The sample yields over 100,000 clones, more than 70% seen once. The specimen was peripheral blood, collected on day 0 of AZD1222 vaccination. The origin of the receptors is an adult in good health.

The gene calls are TRBV15 and TRBJ1-5; D not resolved. V was clipped by 0 bases and J by 7 bases, with 4 bases between them. From germline, CDR1 is LNHNV and CDR2 YYDKDF (reference sequence). CDR3 length equals 12 residues. This CDR3 is CATSRDNQPQHF. The CDR3 nucleotides read TGTGCCACCAGCAGAGACAACCAGCCCCAGCATTTT. The full variable domain, its missing parts supplied by reference TRBV15 and TRBJ1-5, is DAMVIQNPRYQVTQFGKPVTLSCSQTLNHNVMYWYQQKSSQAPKLLFHYYDKDFNNEADTPDNFQSRRPNTSFCFLDIRSPGLGDTAMYLCATSRDNQPQHFGDGTRLSIL.

This rearrangement joins TRBV9 to TRBJ1-2; tentative D call: TRBD1 (6 bases). Germline loops: CDR1 SGDLS, CDR2 YYNGEE. The germline V and J ends were trimmed by 0 bases and 3 bases, with 9 bases remaining between them. The length of the CDR3 is 14 residues. Here the CDR3 reads CASSVAGADYGYTF. Written as DNA, the CDR3 is TGTGCCAGCAGCGTAGCAGGGGCGGACTATGGCTACACCTTC.

This chain uses TRBV27 with TRBJ1-1, with D perhaps TRBD1 (6 bases). Trimming took off 7 bases at V and 0 bases at J, with 15 bases between the two ends. The CDR3 has 15 residues. Looked up from germline, CDR1 is MNHEY and CDR2 is SMNVEV (reference sequence). This CDR3 is CASKIRGLMNTEAFF. CDR3 bases: TGTGCCAGCAAAATCAGGGGCCTAATGAACACTGAAGCTTTCTTT.

The V call is TRBV2, the J call TRBJ1-5; perhaps TRBD1 as D (5 bases). Trimming stripped 2 bases from V and 7 bases from J, with 15 bases between. Germline lookup yields CDR1 SNHLY and CDR2 FYNNEI. CDR3 length: 15 residues. CDR3 in DNA: TGTGCCAGCAGTGAATTTGGTCAGGGTGGGCAGCCCCAGCATTTT. Amino acids: CASSEFGQGGQPQHF.

The chain recombines TRBV14 with TRBJ2-3, with 9 positions matching TRBD1. The V and J ends lost 1 base and 2 bases, in that order; junction bases with no gene match: 10. The CDR3 consists of 18 residues. Germline-derived CDR1 and CDR2 are SGHDN and FVKESK. CDR3 protein: CASSQVGGQGSHTDTQYF. The CDR3 DNA is TGTGCCAGCAGCCAAGTCGGAGGACAGGGGAGTCACACAGATACGCAGTATTTT.

V and J are TRBV4-2 and TRBJ2-1; 9 bases align to TRBD2. Germline lookup yields CDR1 LGHNA and CDR2 YNFKEQ. Trimming at V came to 4 bases and at J to 8 bases, leaving 12 bases not matched to a gene. This CDR3 region has 16 residues. The CDR3 loop reads CASSPKAGGPWDEQFF. CDR3 bases: TGTGCCAGCAGCCCAAAAGCGGGGGGCCCTTGGGATGAGCAGTTCTTC.

This rearrangement joins TRBV7-2 to TRBJ1-5; D gene unclear. V lost 1 base, J lost 0 bases, and 4 bases lay in between. This CDR3 contains 14 residues. Germline V gene data show CDR1 as SGHTA and CDR2 as FQGNSA. The CDR3 DNA reads TGTGCCAGCAGCTTAGATTATAGCAATCAGCCCCAGCATTTT. Translating gives CASSLDYSNQPQHF.

This chain links TRBV2 with TRBJ2-4; weak D call: TRBD1 (6 bases). CDR1 is SNHLY and CDR2 is FYNNEI in the germline V gene. Trimming stripped 8 bases from V and 4 bases from J, with 12 bases between. This CDR3 contains 13 residues. The CDR3 region is CASCTGTKNIQYF. CDR3 nucleotide sequence: TGTGCCAGCTGCACAGGGACGAAAAACATTCAGTACTTC.

V gene TRBV9 combines with J gene TRBJ1-6, with 8 bases fitting TRBD1. The CDR3 loop spans 13 amino acids. Germline CDR1 and CDR2: SGDLS and YYNGEE. J lost 10 bases, V lost 1 base, and 1 base had no gene match. Here the CDR3 DNA reads TGTGCCAGCAGCGTAACAGGGGGGTCACCCCTCCACTTT. As protein: CASSVTGGSPLHF.

This clone was detected only once. The V gene is TRBV10-3, the J gene TRBJ2-5; maybe TRBD2 (6 bases). The V end lost 3 bases, the J end lost 6 bases, and 14 bases lay between the germline ends. Germline V CDR1 and CDR2: ENHRY, SYGVKD. The CDR3 length is 14 residues. DNA for the CDR3: TGTGCCATCAGTGATGGGGCTAGCGAAAAGACCCAGTACTTC. Its translation is CAISDGASEKTQYF.

The chain employs TRBV13 and TRBJ2-7; D gene uncertain. The ends were cut back, 2 bases at V and 5 bases at J, with 7 bases in the middle. The CDR3 sequence is 12 residues long. Per the germline V gene, CDR1 is PRHDT and CDR2 is FYEKMQ (reference sequence). The CDR3 DNA reads TGTGCCAGCAGCTTAAGAGGAGACGAGCAGTACTTC. It codes for CASSLRGDEQYF. The variable domain in full, with the rest retrieved from reference TRBV13 and TRBJ2-7, is AAGVIQSPRHLIKEKRETATLKCYPIPRHDTVYWYQQGPGQDPQFLISFYEKMQSDKGSIPDRFSAQQFSDYHSELNMSSLELGDSALYFCASSLRGDEQYFGPGTRLTVT.

This clone came up a few times. The J gene is TRBJ1-2, the V gene TRBV4-1, with TRBD1 as a possible D gene (6 bases). The germline V gene encodes CDR1 MGHRA and CDR2 YSYEKL. The CDR3 has 15 amino acids. Trimming cost V 0 bases and J 8 bases, with 16 bases left between them. The CDR3 sequence: CASSQDSGAVGGYTF. As DNA, the CDR3 is TGCGCCAGCAGCCAAGATTCGGGGGCCGTAGGGGGCTACACCTTC.

This clone has only a few counts. The chain has TRBV19 and TRBJ1-1; D unresolved. Trimming took 3 bases from V and 1 from J, leaving 9 bases between them. The CDR3 runs 14 residues. Per the germline V gene, CDR1 is LNHDA and CDR2 is SQIVND (reference sequence). In DNA, the CDR3 is TGTGCCAGTAGTATGATCGGAGGGAACACTGAAGCTTTCTTT. The encoded protein is CASSMIGGNTEAFF.

This sequence joins TRBV7-3 and TRBJ1-1; perhaps TRBD1 as D (5 bases). The CDR3 totals 13 residues. V was shortened by 0 bases and J by 4 bases, with 6 bases between the two germline ends. The germline V gene encodes CDR1 SGHTA and CDR2 FQGTGA. The CDR3 protein is CASSLTGVTEAFF. The CDR3 DNA reads as TGTGCCAGCAGCTTAACGGGGGTCACTGAAGCTTTCTTT.

The chain has TRBV27 and TRBJ2-7; D gene unclear. Germline V lookup: CDR1 MNHEY, CDR2 SMNVEV (reference sequence). The CDR3 has 15 residues. V shed 1 base and J shed 3 bases, with 13 bases lying between them. CDR3 residues: CASSLYPPRYYEQYV. CDR3 coding DNA: TGTGCCAGCAGTTTATACCCCCCTAGATACTACGAGCAGTACGTC.

This clone was found a few times. This sequence joins TRBV6-5 and TRBJ2-7; D tentatively reads TRBD1 or TRBD2 (7 bases each). The CDR3 is 12 amino acids. Per germline, CDR1 MNHEY and CDR2 SVGAGI. V was trimmed by 8 bases and J by 5 bases, leaving 13 bases between them. The DNA for the CDR3 is TGTGCCAGCCAGGGGGGGGTCCACGAGCAGTACGTC. Translation: CASQGGVHEQYV.

The chain carries TRBV13 and TRBJ2-1, with no clear D. The CDR3 consists of 15 residues. CDR1 is PRHDT, CDR2 FYEKMQ, per germline (reference sequence). Trimming took 5 bases from V and 7 from J, leaving 18 bases between them. CDR3 sequence: CASSPTRLGFNEQFF. In DNA form, the CDR3 reads TGTGCCAGCAGCCCCACTCGGTTAGGGTTTAATGAGCAGTTCTTC.

V and J are TRBV5-4 and TRBJ2-7; perhaps TRBD2 as D (6 bases). Trimming shortened V by 0 bases and J by 0 bases, and 13 bases separated the two germline ends. CDR1 and CDR2 (germline): SGHNT, YYREEE (reference sequence). CDR3 length: 16 amino acids. The CDR3 reads CASSLGSGEASYEQYV. Written as DNA, the CDR3 is TGTGCCAGCAGCTTGGGGTCGGGAGAGGCCTCCTACGAGCAGTACGTC.

The chain employs TRBV28 and TRBJ2-3; D is perhaps TRBD2 (6 bases). Per germline, CDR1 MDHEN and CDR2 SYDVKM. Deletions cut 3 bases from V and 4 bases from J, with 11 bases between. The CDR3 loop spans 14 amino acids. The CDR3 DNA sequence: TGTGCCAGCAGTTTCGCGGGGAATTCAGATACGCAGTATTTT. It translates to CASSFAGNSDTQYF.

The chain recombines TRBV19 with TRBJ1-2, with 7 positions matching TRBD1. The CDR3 runs to 14 residues. CDR1 is LNHDA, CDR2 SQIVND, per germline (reference sequence). V gave up 3 bases and J gave up 10 bases; unmatched junction bases: 11. As DNA, the CDR3 is TGTGCCAGTAGTATCATCGGCGTCAGGGGGAACTACACCTTC. This gives the protein CASSIIGVRGNYTF.

The chain employs TRBV19 and TRBJ2-1; 14 nucleotides match TRBD2. Germline V gives CDR1 LNHDA, CDR2 SQIVND (reference sequence). This CDR3 contains 20 residues. V lost 3 bases and J lost 0; bases outside the gene matches: 10. CDR3 residues: CASSMTSGRGLLSSYNEQFF. Here the CDR3 DNA reads TGTGCCAGTAGTATGACTAGCGGGAGGGGACTTCTGAGCTCCTACAATGAGCAGTTCTTC.

V usage is TRBV5-4 and J usage is TRBJ1-2; D might be TRBD1 (6 bases). The CDR3 is 17 residues long. From germline, CDR1 is SGHNT and CDR2 YYREEE (reference sequence). Trimming removed 4 bases from V and 7 bases from J, with 26 bases in between. The CDR3 region has the DNA TGTGCCAGCAGCCGGGGGGGCAGGGCGTTAGGGTCGGGTGGCTACACCTTC. Its protein is CASSRGGRALGSGGYTF. Full variable domain (remainder filled in from reference TRBV5-4 and TRBJ1-2): ETGVTQSPTHLIKTRGQQVTLRCSSQSGHNTVSWYQQALGQGPQFIFQYYREEENGRGNFPPRFSGLQFPNYSSELNVNALELDDSALYLCASSRGGRALGSGGYTFGSGTRLTVV.

The chain recombines TRBV29-1 with TRBJ1-2, with D possibly matching TRBD1 (6 bases). With 3 bases removed from V and 7 bases from J, the gap between germline ends came to 9 bases. Germline loops: CDR1 SQVTM, CDR2 ANQGSEA. This CDR3 is 11 amino acids long. The CDR3 protein is CSVETRGGYTF. CDR3 nucleotides: TGCAGCGTTGAGACCAGGGGTGGCTACACCTTC.